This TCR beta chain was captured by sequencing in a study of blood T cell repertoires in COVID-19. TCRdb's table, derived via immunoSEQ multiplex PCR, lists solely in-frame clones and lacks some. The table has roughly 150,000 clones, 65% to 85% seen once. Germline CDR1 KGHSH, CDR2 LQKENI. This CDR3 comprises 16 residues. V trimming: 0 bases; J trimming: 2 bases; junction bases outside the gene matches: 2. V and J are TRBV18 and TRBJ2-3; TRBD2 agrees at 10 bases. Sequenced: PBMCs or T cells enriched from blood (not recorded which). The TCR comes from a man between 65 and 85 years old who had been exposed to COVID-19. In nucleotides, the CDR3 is TGTGCCAGCTCACCACCGAGCGGGAGGGCCACAGATACGCAGTATTTT. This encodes CASSPPSGRATDTQYF.